Each of the 14 T cell receptor beta chains below was sequenced from the same sample in a study of shared clonotypes between healthy human individuals. Measured with immunoSEQ multiplex PCR; TCRdb has only the in-frame clones, and not every one. The sample yields under 2,000,000 clones, 85% to 95% seen once. Naive CD8 cells lacked CD45RO, underwent positive selection for CCR7 and left out terminally differentiated effector memory CD45RA+ cells. The specimen sequenced was naive CD8+ T cells sorted from blood. These TCRs come from a man aged 18 to 29 in good health.

The chain links TRBV7-9 to TRBJ2-3; 8 bases line up with TRBD2. The germline gives CDR1 SEHNR, CDR2 FQNEAQ (reference sequence). V was clipped by 1 base and J by 0 bases; unmatched bases: 12. The CDR3 runs 19 residues. The CDR3 DNA follows: TGTGCCAGCAGCTTAGACGTCGGTGGACTAGCCCGTAGCACAGATACGCAGTATTTT. As protein: CASSLDVGGLARSTDTQYF.

The chain employs TRBV5-6 and TRBJ2-7, with TRBD2 matching 8 bases. The CDR3 runs 15 residues. The V segment lost 0 bases and the J segment 5 bases; nucleotides outside the gene matches: 7. Germline lookup yields CDR1 SGHDT and CDR2 YYEEEE. The CDR3 DNA sequence: TGTGCCAGCAGCTTGGGTCAAGCGGGAGTAAACGAGCAGTACTTC. Translated: CASSLGQAGVNEQYF.

The genes are TRBV11-2 and TRBJ1-5, with no clear D. V was pared by 0 bases and J by 3 bases, with 12 bases between. The CDR3 is made up of 16 amino acids. Germline V gives CDR1 SGHAT, CDR2 FQNNGV. The CDR3, as DNA: TGTGCCAGCAGCTTAGATATCCGCCAATCCAATCAGCCCCAGCATTTT. Translating gives CASSLDIRQSNQPQHF. Full variable domain (remainder filled in from reference TRBV11-2 and TRBJ1-5): EAGVAQSPRYKIIEKRQSVAFWCNPISGHATLYWYQQILGQGPKLLIQFQNNGVVDDSQLPKDRFSAERLKGVDSTLKIQPAKLEDSAVYLCASSLDIRQSNQPQHFGDGTRLSIL.

For this clone: The same CDR3 is also encoded by other DNA sequences in this sample. The V and J genes are TRBV4-1 and TRBJ1-2; 10 nucleotides align to TRBD1. Germline CDR1 and CDR2: MGHRA and YSYEKL. The CDR3 loop spans 15 amino acids. Losses at the gene ends were 3 bases for V and 2 bases for J; bases not matched to a gene: 3. CDR3 sequence reads: CASSQGQGLNYGYTF. In DNA, the CDR3 is TGCGCCAGCAGCCAGGGACAGGGGTTGAACTATGGCTACACCTTC.

This sequence joins TRBV28 and TRBJ2-1, with D perhaps TRBD2 (6 bases). The CDR3 runs to 15 residues. Trimming removed 3 bases at V and 2 bases at J, with 11 bases between. Germline V CDR1 and CDR2: MDHEN, SYDVKM. The CDR3 here is CASSFTRDAYNEQFF. CDR3 coding DNA: TGTGCCAGCAGTTTTACGCGGGATGCCTACAATGAGCAGTTCTTC.

The CDR3 region has the DNA TGTGCCAGCAGTTCCAGGGACAGGCTAAATCAGCCCCAGCATTTT. Translating it yields CASSSRDRLNQPQHF. V gene TRBV27 combines with J gene TRBJ1-5; TRBD1 matches at 8 bases. This CDR3 is 15 amino acids long. Germline loops: CDR1 MNHEY, CDR2 SMNVEV (reference sequence). V was pared by 4 bases and J by 4 bases, with 6 bases of the junction left unmatched.

The rearrangement uses TRBV10-3 and TRBJ2-3; D possibly matches TRBD1 or TRBD2 (6 bases each). Trimming pared 7 bases from V and 2 bases from J, leaving 10 bases between. This CDR3 contains 13 residues. Germline CDR1 and CDR2: ENHRY and SYGVKD. The CDR3 nucleotides read TGTGCCATCAAGGGGGGATTCACAGATACGCAGTATTTT. Protein product: CAIKGGFTDTQYF.

CDR3 loop: CDLVASYEQYF. CDR3 sequence (DNA): TGTGACTTGGTAGCTTCCTACGAGCAGTACTTC. The chain uses TRBV27 and TRBJ2-7, with D unclear. This CDR3 contains 11 residues. Germline V lookup: CDR1 MNHEY, CDR2 SMNVEV (reference sequence).

V gene TRBV9 combines with J gene TRBJ2-2; a weak D match, TRBD1 (5 bases). Trimming pared 4 bases from V and 6 bases from J, leaving 13 bases between. Germline CDR1 reads SGDLS; CDR2 reads YYNGEE. The CDR3 is made up of 14 amino acids. The CDR3, as DNA: TGTGCCAGCAGCCTTACTGGGGCATCCGGGGAGCTGTTTTTT. Its translation is CASSLTGASGELFF.

The chain employs TRBV5-4 and TRBJ2-2; D is undetermined. This CDR3 spans 16 amino acids. Trimming stripped 4 bases from V and 4 bases from J, with 17 bases between. Germline CDR1 reads SGHNT; CDR2 reads YYREEE (reference sequence). This CDR3 is CASSRSGLGTTGELFF. The DNA of the CDR3 is TGTGCCAGCAGCCGAAGTGGGCTAGGCACCACCGGGGAGCTGTTTTTT.

The gene calls are TRBV5-6 and TRBJ2-7; D gene unclear. There are 12 residues in the CDR3. Germline CDR1 is SGHDT and CDR2 is YYEEEE. Deletions cut 2 bases from V and 6 bases from J, with 9 bases between. The CDR3 loop reads CASSFSSTEQYF. CDR3 nucleotides: TGTGCCAGCAGCTTCTCCTCCACCGAGCAGTACTTC.

The chain couples TRBV4-1 to TRBJ2-2, with TRBD1 identical over 9 bases. CDR3 size: 15 residues. V lost 1 base to trimming and J lost 5 bases; unmatched junction nucleotides: 2. Germline CDR1 reads MGHRA; CDR2 reads YSYEKL. As DNA, the CDR3 is TGCGCCAGCAGCCAAGGGACAGGGGTGACCGGGGAGCTGTTTTTT. It yields the protein CASSQGTGVTGELFF.

The chain has TRBV6-5 and TRBJ2-7; D not resolved. Germline CDR1 and CDR2: MNHEY and SVGAGI. The ends were cut back, 0 bases at V and 3 bases at J, with 15 bases in the middle. The CDR3 runs 16 residues. This chain's CDR3 is CASSYSSGRINYEQYF. DNA for the CDR3: TGTGCCAGCAGTTACTCCTCCGGGCGTATAAACTACGAGCAGTACTTC.

The CDR3 region has the DNA TGTGCCAGCAGCTTAGGTCCAGGGACCAATGAGCAGTTCTTC. Its protein is CASSLGPGTNEQFF. This sequence joins TRBV7-9 and TRBJ2-1; D possibly matches TRBD1 or TRBD2 (5 bases each). Trimming removed 1 base from V and 6 bases from J, with 10 bases in between. The V gene's germline CDR1 is SEHNR and CDR2 FQNEAQ (reference sequence). There are 14 residues in the CDR3.